Shown below are 14 T cell receptor beta chains from a single sample sequenced in a study of T cell responses to AZD1222 COVID-19 vaccine. TCRdb keeps only in-frame clones here, not all; method: immunoSEQ multiplex PCR. The repertoire consists of 90,000 to 140,000 clones, with about 88% occurring once and the leading ten covering about 9.1%. Specimen: peripheral blood, collected on day 0 of AZD1222 vaccination. The receptor source for this set is an adult in good health.

The gene calls are TRBV30 and TRBJ1-4; the D is unclear. The CDR3 has 10 amino acids. Deletions cut 3 bases from V and 8 bases from J, with 4 bases between. Germline CDR1 is GTSNPN and CDR2 is SVGIG (reference sequence). The CDR3 protein is CAWRREKLFF. The DNA of the CDR3 is TGTGCCTGGAGGCGAGAAAAACTGTTTTTT.

V and J are TRBV28 and TRBJ2-3; no definite D call. V was trimmed by 6 bases and J by 0 bases, leaving 10 bases between them. The germline V gene has CDR1 MDHEN and CDR2 SYDVKM. The CDR3 has 14 amino acids. The CDR3 bases are TGTGCCAGCAGATCGTCTACTAGCACAGATACGCAGTATTTT. It translates to CASRSSTSTDTQYF.

The chain has TRBV19 and TRBJ1-4; D perhaps matches TRBD1 (5 bases). V was pared by 8 bases and J by 3 bases, with 19 bases between. This CDR3 has 16 amino acids. From germline, CDR1 is LNHDA and CDR2 SQIVND (reference sequence). CDR3 sequence: CASRNSGTHSNEKLFF. The CDR3 nucleotides are TGTGCCAGTCGTAATTCCGGGACTCATTCTAATGAAAAACTGTTTTTT.

The table lists this clone with a few counts. The chain employs TRBV29-1 and TRBJ1-2; D unresolved. CDR1 is SQVTM and CDR2 is ANQGSEA in the germline V gene. The V and J ends lost 4 bases and 4 bases respectively, with 13 bases between them. The CDR3 length is 13 residues. CDR3 protein: CSVVPPESYGYTF. CDR3 bases: TGCAGCGTTGTTCCCCCAGAGAGCTATGGCTACACCTTC.

The chain recombines TRBV29-1 with TRBJ2-7; 8 bases align to TRBD1. There are 13 residues in the CDR3. The junction had 7 bases not matched to a gene; V was cut back by 3 bases and J by 6 bases. From germline, CDR1 is SQVTM and CDR2 ANQGSEA. The CDR3 DNA reads TGCAGCGTTGAGGGGCAGGGGGCTTTCGAGCAGTACTTC. Amino acids: CSVEGQGAFEQYF.

This clone showed up just a few times. V is TRBV30 and J is TRBJ1-4; maybe TRBD1 (5 bases). Trimming stripped 2 bases from V and 6 bases from J, with 10 bases between. Germline V lookup: CDR1 GTSNPN, CDR2 SVGIG (reference sequence). CDR3 size: 13 residues. The CDR3 DNA is TGTGCCTGGAGTCGGGGGTTGGATGAAAAACTGTTTTTT. It is translated as CAWSRGLDEKLFF.

This clone was recorded once. This chain connects TRBV10-2 to TRBJ1-1; 7 bases line up with TRBD1. V lost 2 bases and J lost 5; bases outside the gene matches: 8. CDR1 and CDR2 from the germline V gene are WSHSY and SAAADI. The CDR3 sequence is 15 residues long. The CDR3 region has the DNA TGCGCCAGCAGTGAGAGGGCAGGGGGAGGAACTGAAGCTTTCTTT. Translated, it gives CASSERAGGGTEAFF.

V and J are TRBV6-5 and TRBJ1-1; a weak D match, TRBD1 (5 bases). The CDR3 runs to 13 residues. The germline gives CDR1 MNHEY, CDR2 SVGAGI. Trimming stripped 9 bases from V and 2 bases from J, with 13 bases between. CDR3 DNA sequence: TGTGCCAGGGGGGGGACGACAAACACTGAAGCTTTCTTT. This gives the protein CARGGTTNTEAFF.

V gene TRBV5-8 combines with J gene TRBJ2-2, with 7 bases identical to TRBD2. In germline, CDR1 is SGHTS, CDR2 YDEGEE. The CDR3 sequence is 18 residues long. V trimming: 5 bases; J trimming: 1 base; junction bases outside the gene matches: 14. CDR3 DNA sequence: TGTGCCAGCAGAGCCCGTGGTGCGGGAGATTGGAACACCGGGGAGCTGTTTTTT. This encodes CASRARGAGDWNTGELFF.

This clone was picked up a small number of times. This chain joins TRBV18 and TRBJ2-1; the D gene could be TRBD1 or TRBD2 (5 bases each). CDR3 length: 17 residues. Germline lookup yields CDR1 KGHSH and CDR2 LQKENI. Trimming removed 2 bases at V and 8 bases at J, with 22 bases between. Here the CDR3 reads CASSPGGRGTLNYEQFF. The CDR3, as DNA: TGTGCCAGCTCACCAGGGGGTCGTGGGACCCTCAACTATGAGCAGTTCTTC.

This clone is a singleton in its sample. This chain uses TRBV5-1 with TRBJ2-1; 9 bases map to TRBD1. With V trimmed by 4 bases and J by 3 bases, 8 bases remained unmatched. The CDR3 consists of 16 residues. CDR1 and CDR2 from the germline V gene are SGHRS and YFSETQ. The CDR3 nucleotides read TGCGCCAGCAGCCTGGACGGGACAGGGAGCTACAATGAGCAGTTCTTC. Translation: CASSLDGTGSYNEQFF. The variable domain in full, completed from reference TRBV5-1 and TRBJ2-1, reads KAGVTQTPRYLIKTRGQQVTLSCSPISGHRSVSWYQQTPGQGLQFLFEYFSETQRNKGNFPGRFSGRQFSNSRSEMNVSTLELGDSALYLCASSLDGTGSYNEQFFGPGTRLTVL.

The chain carries TRBV6-5 and TRBJ1-1, with D perhaps matching TRBD1 (6 bases). Germline CDR1 and CDR2: MNHEY and SVGAGI. Trimming stripped 6 bases from V and 8 bases from J, with 16 bases between. The CDR3 extends over 13 amino acids. This CDR3 is CASSPRDTEEAFF. The CDR3 DNA is TGTGCCAGCAGCCCCCGGGACACAGAAGAAGCTTTCTTT.

This rearrangement joins TRBV5-1 to TRBJ2-4; D not certain. The CDR3 loop spans 13 amino acids. Germline CDR1 SGHRS, CDR2 YFSETQ. V lost 3 bases and J lost 8, with 12 bases in between. This CDR3 is CASSSQDGDIQYF. CDR3 sequence (DNA): TGCGCCAGCAGCTCTCAGGATGGGGACATTCAGTACTTC. The full variable domain, in which reference TRBV5-1 and TRBJ2-4 provide the parts outside the CDR3, is KAGVTQTPRYLIKTRGQQVTLSCSPISGHRSVSWYQQTPGQGLQFLFEYFSETQRNKGNFPGRFSGRQFSNSRSEMNVSTLELGDSALYLCASSSQDGDIQYFGAGTRLSVL.

Only one count was recorded for this clone. The chain employs TRBV14 and TRBJ2-2; 10 nucleotides align to TRBD2. Trimming removed 4 bases from V and 4 bases from J; junction bases left unmatched: 0. The length of the CDR3 is 14 residues. Germline CDR1 reads SGHDN; CDR2 reads FVKESK. The CDR3 DNA sequence: TGTGCCAGCAGCCTAGCGGGAGGCACCGGGGAGCTGTTTTTT. Translating it yields CASSLAGGTGELFF. Based on the CDR3 plus reference TRBV14 and TRBJ2-2, the full variable domain is EAGVTQFPSHSVIEKGQTVTLRCDPISGHDNLYWYRRVMGKEIKFLLHFVKESKQDESGMPNNRFLAERTGGTYSTLKVQPAELEDSGVYFCASSLAGGTGELFFGEGSRLTVL.